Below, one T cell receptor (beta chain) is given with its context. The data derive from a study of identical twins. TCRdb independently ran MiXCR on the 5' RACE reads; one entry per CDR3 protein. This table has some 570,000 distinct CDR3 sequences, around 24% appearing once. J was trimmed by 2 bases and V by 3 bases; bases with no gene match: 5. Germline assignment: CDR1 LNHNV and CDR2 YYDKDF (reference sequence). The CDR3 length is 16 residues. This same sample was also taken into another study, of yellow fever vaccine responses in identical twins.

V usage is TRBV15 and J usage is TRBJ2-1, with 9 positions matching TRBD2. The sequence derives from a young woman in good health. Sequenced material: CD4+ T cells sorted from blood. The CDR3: CATSSIAGDTYNEQFF. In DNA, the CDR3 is TGTGCCACCAGCAGCATAGCGGGGGATACCTACAATGAGCAGTTCTTC.